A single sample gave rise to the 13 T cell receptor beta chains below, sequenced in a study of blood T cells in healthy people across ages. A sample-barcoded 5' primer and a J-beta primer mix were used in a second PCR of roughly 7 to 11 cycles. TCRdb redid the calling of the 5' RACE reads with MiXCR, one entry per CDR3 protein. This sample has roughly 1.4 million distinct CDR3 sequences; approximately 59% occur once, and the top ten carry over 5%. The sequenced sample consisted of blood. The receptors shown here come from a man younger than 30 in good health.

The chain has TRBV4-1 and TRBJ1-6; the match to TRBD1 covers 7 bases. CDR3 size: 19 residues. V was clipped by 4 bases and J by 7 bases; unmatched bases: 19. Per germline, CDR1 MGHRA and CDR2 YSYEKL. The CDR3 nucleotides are TGCGCCAGCAGCCCTCTCCCTCCCGACAGGGCAGTGTGGAATTCACCCCTCCACTTT. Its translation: CASSPLPPDRAVWNSPLHF.

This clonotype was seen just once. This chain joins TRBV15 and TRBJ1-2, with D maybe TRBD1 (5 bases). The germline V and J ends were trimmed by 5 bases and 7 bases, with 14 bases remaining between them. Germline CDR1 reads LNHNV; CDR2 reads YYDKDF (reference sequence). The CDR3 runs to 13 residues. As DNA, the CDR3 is TGTGCCACCAGCTCCACAGGTTTGCGTGGCTACACCTTC. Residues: CATSSTGLRGYTF. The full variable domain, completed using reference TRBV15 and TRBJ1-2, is DAMVIQNPRYQVTQFGKPVTLSCSQTLNHNVMYWYQQKSSQAPKLLFHYYDKDFNNEADTPDNFQSRRPNTSFCFLDIRSPGLGDTAMYLCATSSTGLRGYTFGSGTRLTVV.

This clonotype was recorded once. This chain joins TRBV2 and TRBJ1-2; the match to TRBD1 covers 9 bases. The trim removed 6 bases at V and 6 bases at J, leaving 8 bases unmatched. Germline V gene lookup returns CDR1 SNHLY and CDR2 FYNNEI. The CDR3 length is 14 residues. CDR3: CASSPSGQGHGYTF. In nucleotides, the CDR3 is TGTGCCAGCAGCCCATCGGGACAGGGCCATGGCTACACCTTC.

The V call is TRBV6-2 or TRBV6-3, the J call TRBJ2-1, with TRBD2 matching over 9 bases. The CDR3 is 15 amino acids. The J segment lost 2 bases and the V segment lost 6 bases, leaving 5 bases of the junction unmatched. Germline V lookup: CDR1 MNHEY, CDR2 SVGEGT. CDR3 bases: TGTGCCAGCAGGATAGCTAGCGGGGCCTACAATGAGCAGTTCTTC. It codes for CASRIASGAYNEQFF.

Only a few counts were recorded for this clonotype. The CDR3, as DNA: TGTGCCACCAGCAGAGGCCTTAACTACGAGCAGTACTTC. It encodes CATSRGLNYEQYF. The rearrangement uses TRBV15 and TRBJ2-7; no clear D gene. Germline V CDR1 and CDR2: LNHNV, YYDKDF (reference sequence). The CDR3 totals 13 residues. The V end lost 1 base, the J end lost 3 bases, and 7 bases lay between the germline ends.

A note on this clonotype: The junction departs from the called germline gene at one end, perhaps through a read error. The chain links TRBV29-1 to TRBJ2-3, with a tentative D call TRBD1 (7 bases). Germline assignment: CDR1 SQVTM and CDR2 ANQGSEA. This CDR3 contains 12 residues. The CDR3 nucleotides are TGCAGCGCAGGGGGGAGCACAGAGACGCAGTATTTT. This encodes CSAGGSTETQYF.

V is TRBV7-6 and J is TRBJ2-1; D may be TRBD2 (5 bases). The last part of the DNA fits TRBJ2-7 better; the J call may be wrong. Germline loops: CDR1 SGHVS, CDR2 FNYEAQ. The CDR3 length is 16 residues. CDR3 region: CASSFEPRGTPYEQYF. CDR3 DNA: TGTGCCAGCAGCTTCGAGCCTCGGGGTACCCCCTACGAGCAGTACTTC.

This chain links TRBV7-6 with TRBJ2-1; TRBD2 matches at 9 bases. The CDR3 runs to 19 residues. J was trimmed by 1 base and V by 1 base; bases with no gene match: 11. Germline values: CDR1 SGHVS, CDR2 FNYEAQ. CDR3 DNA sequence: TGTGCCAGCAGCTTAGATGGGGGCGGGAGGGCCCTTTCCTACAATGAGCAGTTCTTC. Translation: CASSLDGGGRALSYNEQFF.

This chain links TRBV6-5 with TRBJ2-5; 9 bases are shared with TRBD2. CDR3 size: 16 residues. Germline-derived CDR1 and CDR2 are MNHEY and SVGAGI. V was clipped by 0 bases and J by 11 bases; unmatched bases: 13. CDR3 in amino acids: CASSYSASGAYSEQYF. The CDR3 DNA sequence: TGTGCCAGCAGTTACTCGGCTAGCGGGGCGTACAGTGAGCAGTACTTC.

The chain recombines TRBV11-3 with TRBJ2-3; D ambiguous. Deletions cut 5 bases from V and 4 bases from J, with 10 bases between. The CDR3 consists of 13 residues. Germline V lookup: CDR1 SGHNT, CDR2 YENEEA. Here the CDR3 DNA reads TGTGCCAGCAGCACCGTCCTATCAGATACGCAGTATTTT. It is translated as CASSTVLSDTQYF.

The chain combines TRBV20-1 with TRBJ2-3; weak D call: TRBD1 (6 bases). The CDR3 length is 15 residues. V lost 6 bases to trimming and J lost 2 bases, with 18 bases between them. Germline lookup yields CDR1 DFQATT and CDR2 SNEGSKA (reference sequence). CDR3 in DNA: TGCAGTGCCGCCGGCCGGGACATAGCCACAGATACGCAGTATTTT. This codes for CSAAGRDIATDTQYF.

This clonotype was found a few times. CDR3 sequence reads: CASSGYRDGELSYEQYF. The CDR3 DNA follows: TGTGCCAGCAGTGGTTACCGGGACGGAGAACTCTCCTACGAGCAGTACTTC. The chain employs TRBV25-1 and TRBJ2-4; the D gene could be TRBD1 or TRBD2 (5 bases each). The J call may be faulty, since TRBJ2-7 better matches the DNA end. The CDR3 consists of 17 residues. Germline V CDR1 and CDR2: MGHDK, SYGVNS.

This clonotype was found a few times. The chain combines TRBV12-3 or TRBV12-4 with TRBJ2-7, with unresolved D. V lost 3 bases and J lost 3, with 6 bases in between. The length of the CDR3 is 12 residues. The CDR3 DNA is TGTGCCAGCAGTTTTGCAGTCTACGAGCAGTACTTC. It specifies CASSFAVYEQYF.